The following is a TCR beta chain sequence with its context. The antigen is not known. The sample is drawn from a study of long-term antiretroviral therapy in people with HIV. Study as a whole: The study's earliest collections predate the 2015 immediate-ART recommendation by about a decade.

General study points: Data on ART adherence, viral resistance or therapy changes were unavailable.

Trimming took 4 bases from V and 1 from J; bases not matched to a gene: 17. This CDR3 has 19 amino acids. Germline V lookup: CDR1 SGHTA, CDR2 FQGNSA. None of the participants with HIV were treated outside the United States. Runs used v3.0 of the immunoSEQ assay and were done at survey level. Data came from immunoSEQ multiplex PCR; TCRdb stores just in-frame clones and leaves some out. The repertoire holds tens of thousands of clones, with around 83% as singletons. The gene calls are TRBV7-2 and TRBJ2-3, with 7 bases aligning to TRBD2. The source material was unsorted PBMCs, sampled 3 years after starting antiretroviral therapy. The origin of this receptor is a man in his fifties with HIV. In DNA, the CDR3 is TGTGCCAGCAGCTGGGCCCTTGACTACGAGCGGGGACGCACAGATACGCAGTATTTT. As protein: CASSWALDYERGRTDTQYF.